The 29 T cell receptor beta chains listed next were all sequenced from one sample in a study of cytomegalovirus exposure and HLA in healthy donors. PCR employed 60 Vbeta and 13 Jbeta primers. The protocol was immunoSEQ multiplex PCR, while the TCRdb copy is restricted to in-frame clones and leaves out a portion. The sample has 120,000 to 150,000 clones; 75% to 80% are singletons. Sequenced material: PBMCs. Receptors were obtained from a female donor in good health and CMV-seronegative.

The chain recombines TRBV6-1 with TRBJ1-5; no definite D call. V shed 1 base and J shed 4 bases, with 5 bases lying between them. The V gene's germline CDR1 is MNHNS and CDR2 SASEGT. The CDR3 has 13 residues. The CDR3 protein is CASSEGRNQPQHF. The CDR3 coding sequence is TGTGCCAGCAGTGAAGGTAGAAATCAGCCCCAGCATTTT.

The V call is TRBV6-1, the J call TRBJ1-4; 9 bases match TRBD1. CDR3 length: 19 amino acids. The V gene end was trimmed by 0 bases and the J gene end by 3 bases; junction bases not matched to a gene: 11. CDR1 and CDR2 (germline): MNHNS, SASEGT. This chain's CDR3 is CASSEADRGTVGSNEKLFF. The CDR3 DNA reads TGTGCCAGCAGTGAAGCTGACAGGGGGACGGTGGGGTCTAATGAAAAACTGTTTTTT.

The CDR3 nucleotides are TGTGCCAGCAGCCAGACAGGAGCCGGAAACACCATATATTTT. It translates to CASSQTGAGNTIYF. The chain uses TRBV4-2 and TRBJ1-3, with a possible D match to TRBD1 (6 bases). Germline CDR1 is LGHNA and CDR2 is YNFKEQ. This CDR3 is built from 14 residues. Trimming left V 3 bases short and J 4 bases short, with 10 bases between.

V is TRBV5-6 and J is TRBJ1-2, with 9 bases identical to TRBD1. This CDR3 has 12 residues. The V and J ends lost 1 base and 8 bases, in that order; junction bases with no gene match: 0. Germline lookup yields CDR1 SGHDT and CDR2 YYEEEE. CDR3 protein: CASSLTGGGYTF. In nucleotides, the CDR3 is TGTGCCAGCAGCTTGACAGGGGGCGGCTACACCTTC.

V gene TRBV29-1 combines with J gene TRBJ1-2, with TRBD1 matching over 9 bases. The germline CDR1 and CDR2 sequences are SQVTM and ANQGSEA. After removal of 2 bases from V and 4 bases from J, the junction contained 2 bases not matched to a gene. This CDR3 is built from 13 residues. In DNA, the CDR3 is TGCAGCGTTGAAACAGGGGGCGCCTATGGCTACACCTTC. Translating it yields CSVETGGAYGYTF.

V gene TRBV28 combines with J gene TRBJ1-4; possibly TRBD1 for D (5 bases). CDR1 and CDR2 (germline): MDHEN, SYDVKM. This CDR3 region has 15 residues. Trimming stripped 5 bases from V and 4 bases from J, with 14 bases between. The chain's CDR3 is CASSLSGALNEKLFF. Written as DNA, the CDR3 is TGTGCCAGCAGTCTCAGCGGGGCTCTTAATGAAAAACTGTTTTTT. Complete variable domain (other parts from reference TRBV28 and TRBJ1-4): DVKVTQSSRYLVKRTGEKVFLECVQDMDHENMFWYRQDPGLGLRLIYFSYDVKMKEKGDIPEGYSVSREKKERFSLILESASTNQTSMYLCASSLSGALNEKLFFGSGTQLSVL.

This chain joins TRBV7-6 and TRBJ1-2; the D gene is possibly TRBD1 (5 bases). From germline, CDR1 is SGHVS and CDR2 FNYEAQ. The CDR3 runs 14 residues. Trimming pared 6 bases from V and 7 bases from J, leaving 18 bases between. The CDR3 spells CASSSWGGRSGYTF. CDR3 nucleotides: TGTGCCAGCAGTTCGTGGGGGGGAAGGAGTGGCTACACCTTC.

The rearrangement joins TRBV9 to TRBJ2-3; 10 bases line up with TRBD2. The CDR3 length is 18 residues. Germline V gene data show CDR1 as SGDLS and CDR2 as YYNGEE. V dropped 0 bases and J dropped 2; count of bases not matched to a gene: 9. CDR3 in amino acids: CASSVVGQRGGVTDTQYF. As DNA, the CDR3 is TGTGCCAGCAGCGTAGTTGGGCAGCGGGGGGGCGTCACAGATACGCAGTATTTT.

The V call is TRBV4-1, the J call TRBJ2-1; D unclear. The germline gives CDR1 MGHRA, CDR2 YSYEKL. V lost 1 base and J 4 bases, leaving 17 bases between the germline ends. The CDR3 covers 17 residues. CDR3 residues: CASSQAPPAQAYNEQFF. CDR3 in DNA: TGCGCCAGCAGCCAAGCGCCCCCGGCGCAGGCATACAATGAGCAGTTCTTC.

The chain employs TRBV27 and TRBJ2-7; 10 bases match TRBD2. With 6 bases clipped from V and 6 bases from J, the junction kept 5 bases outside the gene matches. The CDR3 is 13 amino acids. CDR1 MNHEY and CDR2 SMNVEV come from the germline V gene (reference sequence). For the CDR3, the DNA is TGTGCCAGCAGGAAAGCGGGAGGGCGCGAGCAGTACTTC. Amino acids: CASRKAGGREQYF.

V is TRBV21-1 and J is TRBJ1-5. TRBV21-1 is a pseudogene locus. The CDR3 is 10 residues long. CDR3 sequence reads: CASVWGAQHF. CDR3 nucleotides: TGTGCCAGCGTCTGGGGAGCCCAGCATTTT.

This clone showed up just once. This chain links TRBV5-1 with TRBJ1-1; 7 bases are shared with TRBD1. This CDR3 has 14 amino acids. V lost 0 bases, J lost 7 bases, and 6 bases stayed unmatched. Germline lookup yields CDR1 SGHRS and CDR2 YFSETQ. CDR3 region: CASSLVGGQSEAFF. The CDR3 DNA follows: TGCGCCAGCAGCTTGGTGGGGGGACAGAGTGAAGCTTTCTTT.

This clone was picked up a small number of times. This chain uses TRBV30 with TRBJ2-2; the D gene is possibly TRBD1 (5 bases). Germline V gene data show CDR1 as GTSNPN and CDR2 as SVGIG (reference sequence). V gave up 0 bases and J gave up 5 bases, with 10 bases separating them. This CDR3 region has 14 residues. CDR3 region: CAWSVLAGTGELFF. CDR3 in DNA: TGTGCCTGGAGTGTATTGGCAGGGACCGGGGAGCTGTTTTTT. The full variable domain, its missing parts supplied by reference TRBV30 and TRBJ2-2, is SQTIHQWPATLVQPVGSPLSLECTVEGTSNPNLYWYRQAAGRGLQLLFYSVGIGQISSEVPQNLSASRPQDRQFILSSKKLLLSDSGFYLCAWSVLAGTGELFFGEGSRLTVL.

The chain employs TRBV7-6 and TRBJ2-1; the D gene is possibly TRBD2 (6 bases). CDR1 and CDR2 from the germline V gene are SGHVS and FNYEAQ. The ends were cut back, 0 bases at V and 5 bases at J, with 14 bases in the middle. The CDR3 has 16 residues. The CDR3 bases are TGTGCCAGCAGCTTAGCGCGGCGGGAAGCGAACAATGAGCAGTTCTTC. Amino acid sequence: CASSLARREANNEQFF.

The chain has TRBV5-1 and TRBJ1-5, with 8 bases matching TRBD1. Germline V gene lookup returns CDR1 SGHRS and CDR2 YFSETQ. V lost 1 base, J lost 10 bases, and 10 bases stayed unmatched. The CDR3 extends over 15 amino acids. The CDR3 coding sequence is TGCGCCAGCAGCTTGACAGGGGGTATCCAAGGTCCCCAGCATTTT. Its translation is CASSLTGGIQGPQHF. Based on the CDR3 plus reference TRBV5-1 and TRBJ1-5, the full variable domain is KAGVTQTPRYLIKTRGQQVTLSCSPISGHRSVSWYQQTPGQGLQFLFEYFSETQRNKGNFPGRFSGRQFSNSRSEMNVSTLELGDSALYLCASSLTGGIQGPQHFGDGTRLSIL.

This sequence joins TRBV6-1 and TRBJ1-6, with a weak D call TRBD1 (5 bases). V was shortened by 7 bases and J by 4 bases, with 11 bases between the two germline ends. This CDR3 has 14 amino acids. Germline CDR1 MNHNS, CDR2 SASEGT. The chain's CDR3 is CASTNRLYNSPLHF. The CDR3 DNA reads TGTGCCAGCACGAACAGGTTATATAATTCACCCCTCCACTTT.

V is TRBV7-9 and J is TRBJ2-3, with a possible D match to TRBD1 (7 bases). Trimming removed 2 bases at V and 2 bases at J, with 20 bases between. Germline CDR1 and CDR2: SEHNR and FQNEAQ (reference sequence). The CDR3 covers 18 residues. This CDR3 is CASSLYGTGAGTTDTQYF. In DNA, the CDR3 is TGTGCCAGCAGCTTATATGGAACAGGGGCGGGGACCACAGATACGCAGTATTTT.

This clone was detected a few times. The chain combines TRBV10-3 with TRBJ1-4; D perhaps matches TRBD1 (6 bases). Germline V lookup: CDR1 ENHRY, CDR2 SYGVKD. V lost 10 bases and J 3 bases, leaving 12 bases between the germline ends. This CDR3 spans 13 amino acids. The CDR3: CATRDKSNEKLFF. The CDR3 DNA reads TGTGCCACCCGGGACAAATCTAATGAAAAACTGTTTTTT.

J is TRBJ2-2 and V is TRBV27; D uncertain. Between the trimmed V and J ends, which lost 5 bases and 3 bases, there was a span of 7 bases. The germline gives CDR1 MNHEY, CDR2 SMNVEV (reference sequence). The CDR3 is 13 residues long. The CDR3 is CASSPVYTGELFF. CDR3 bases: TGTGCCAGCAGTCCGGTTTACACCGGGGAGCTGTTTTTT.

This CDR3 is CASSHPKAGRIRSGEVSQYF. CDR3 nucleotides: TGTGCCAGCAGCCACCCAAAAGCGGGGCGGATTAGGAGTGGGGAAGTGTCGCAGTATTTT. This sequence joins TRBV4-2 and TRBJ2-3; the match to TRBD2 covers 7 bases. V lost 3 bases to trimming and J lost 10 bases; unmatched junction nucleotides: 28. This CDR3 has 20 residues. Germline V CDR1 and CDR2: LGHNA, YNFKEQ.

The CDR3, as DNA: TGTGCCAGGAAAACGGGGGGGCCGGGGCAGCCCCAGCATTTT. The encoded protein is CARKTGGPGQPQHF. The chain links TRBV7-5 to TRBJ1-5. TRBV7-5 is noted as a pseudogene. This CDR3 region has 14 residues.

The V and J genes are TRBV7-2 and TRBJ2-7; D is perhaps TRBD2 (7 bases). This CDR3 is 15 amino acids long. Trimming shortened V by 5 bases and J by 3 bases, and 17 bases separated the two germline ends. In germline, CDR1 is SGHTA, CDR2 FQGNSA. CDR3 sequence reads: CASSPRGGRFYEQYF. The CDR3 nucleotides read TGTGCCAGCAGCCCTAGGGGGGGGCGGTTCTACGAGCAGTACTTC.

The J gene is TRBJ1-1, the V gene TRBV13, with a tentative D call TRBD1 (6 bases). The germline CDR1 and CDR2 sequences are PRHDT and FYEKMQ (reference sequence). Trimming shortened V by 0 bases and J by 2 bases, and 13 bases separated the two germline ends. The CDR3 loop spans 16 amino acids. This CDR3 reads CASSLGGTSTNTEAFF. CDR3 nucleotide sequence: TGTGCCAGCAGCTTAGGGGGGACATCGACAAACACTGAAGCTTTCTTT.

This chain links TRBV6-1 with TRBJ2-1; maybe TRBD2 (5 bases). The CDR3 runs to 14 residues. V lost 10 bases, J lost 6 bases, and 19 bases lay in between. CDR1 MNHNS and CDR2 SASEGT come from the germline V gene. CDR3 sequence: CATSRDPGFNEQFF. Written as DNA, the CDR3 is TGTGCCACCTCTAGAGACCCGGGGTTCAATGAGCAGTTCTTC.

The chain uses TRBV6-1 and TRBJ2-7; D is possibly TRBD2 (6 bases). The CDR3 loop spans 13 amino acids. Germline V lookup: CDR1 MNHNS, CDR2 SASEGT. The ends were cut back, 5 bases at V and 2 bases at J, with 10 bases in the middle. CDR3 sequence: CASSLSGTYEQYF. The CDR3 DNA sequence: TGTGCCAGCAGTCTTAGCGGAACCTACGAGCAGTACTTC.

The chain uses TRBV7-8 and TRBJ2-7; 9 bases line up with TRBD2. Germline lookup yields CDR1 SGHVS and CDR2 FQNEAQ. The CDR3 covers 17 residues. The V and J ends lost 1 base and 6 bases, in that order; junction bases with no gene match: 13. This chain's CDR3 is CASSLGSGSGSLGEQYF. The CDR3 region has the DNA TGTGCCAGCAGCTTAGGTTCGGGTAGCGGGAGTCTGGGCGAGCAGTACTTC.

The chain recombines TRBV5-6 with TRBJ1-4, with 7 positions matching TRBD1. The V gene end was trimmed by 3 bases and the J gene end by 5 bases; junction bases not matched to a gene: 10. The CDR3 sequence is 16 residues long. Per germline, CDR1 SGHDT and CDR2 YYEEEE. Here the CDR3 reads CASSSDQGEVNEKLFF. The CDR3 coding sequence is TGTGCCAGCAGCTCCGATCAGGGGGAGGTGAATGAAAAACTGTTTTTT.

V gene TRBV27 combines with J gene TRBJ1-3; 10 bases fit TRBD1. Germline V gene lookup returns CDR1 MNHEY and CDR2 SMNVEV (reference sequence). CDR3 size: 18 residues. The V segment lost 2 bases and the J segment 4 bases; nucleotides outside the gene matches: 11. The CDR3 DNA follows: TGTGCCAGCAGTTTAGCCCCTAGGACAGGGGGGAAAGGAAACACCATATATTTT. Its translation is CASSLAPRTGGKGNTIYF.

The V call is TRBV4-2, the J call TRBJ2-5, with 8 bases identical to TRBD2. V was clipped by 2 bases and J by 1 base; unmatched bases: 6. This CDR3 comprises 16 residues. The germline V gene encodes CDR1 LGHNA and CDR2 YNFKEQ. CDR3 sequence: CASSQFLAGTQETQYF. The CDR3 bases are TGTGCCAGCAGCCAATTCTTAGCGGGAACCCAAGAGACCCAGTACTTC.